This T cell receptor (beta chain) was identified during a study of T cell repertoires in cytomegalovirus infection (dated by TCRdb to between 2019 and 2020). The study in broad terms: Recently identified HLA-C-restricted CMV epitopes, whose presentation resists viral immunomodulation, were targeted by peptide stimulations together with well-studied HLA-B-restricted epitopes. Donor HLA type was relevant to the analysis, as public TCR beta signatures indicated carriage of CMV infection together with the matching HLA type.

What the research found in general, with its limitations: Carriers of CMV infection plus the relevant HLA type were discriminated by the cumulative frequency of public TCR beta family members in the study cohort and in an independent approximately 360-donor cohort. The ex vivo response was dominated by HLA-C-restricted CMV-specific TCR beta clonotypes, which also provided the single most frequent clonotype in two of eight donors.

Sequencing used an Illumina HiSeq 1500. TCRdb reprocessed the public reads (quality trimming at Q25 with fastp, clone calling with MiXCR) and kept in-frame beta chains. All rows with the same CDR3 protein become a single entry with the most common DNA and genes. Within this sample are a few hundred thousand distinct CDR3 sequences, with approximately 30% of them counted one time only. The top ten constitute about 13% of the sample. The junction shows trimming of 6 bases on V and 5 bases on J, and the gene matches do not reach 7 bases of it. From its cysteine to its phenylalanine, the CDR3 spans 15 amino acids. Only CDR3 DNA remains: 45 bases, in frame from the first base. CDR1 and CDR2 are drawn from the germline V gene: SNHLY, FYNNEI. On this clonotype: Its cognate antigen has yet to be identified. No base quality information exists; no much larger clone differs at one position.

Taken with the paper, the label for treatment or condition translates to: in vitro stimulation with specific CMV peptide epitopes to enrich CMV-specific T cells. The receptor was isolated from a human donor in good health (CMV status not recorded). Some clones in this sample may be carry-over from other donors' samples. The sequenced sample was cultured PBMCs, obtained from culture after CMV antigen stimulation. In this chain, TRBV2 is recombined with TRBJ1-4; 9 central nucleotides agree with TRBD1. The CDR3 reads as follows: CASRDRGRMNEKLFF. At the DNA level, the sequence is TGTGCCAGCAGGGACAGGGGCCGGATGAATGAAAAACTGTTTTTT.